Reported below is one T cell receptor (beta chain). The antigen is undetermined. The data belong to a study of T cell clonotyping in hematopoietic cell transplantation. V lost 5 bases, J lost 4 bases, and 10 bases stayed unmatched. Germline assignment: CDR1 SGHAT and CDR2 FQDESV (reference sequence). The CDR3 runs to 15 residues. The study's findings and limits: CD4 and CD8 repertoire contributions could not be separated without sorting.

Libraries were prepared by immunoSEQ multiplex PCR; TCRdb keeps only in-frame clonotypes and omits some of them. The profile covers over 8,000 clones, with about 54% appearing a single time and 10% to 15% taken by the ten largest. The sample in question was peripheral blood mononuclear cells, obtained 100 days after allogeneic stem cell transplant. The rearrangement links TRBV11-1 to TRBJ1-2, with 7 bases lining up with TRBD1. The TCR was taken from a female patient aged 45-65 years who had an allogeneic stem cell transplant from an unrelated donor, so the T cells may come from the graft donor. Some clones in this sample may be carry-over from other donors' samples. This CDR3 is CASSPLAGGRYGYTF. The DNA for the CDR3 is TGTGCCAGCAGCCCGCTGGCAGGGGGACGCTATGGCTACACCTTC.